This entry is about one T cell receptor (beta chain). Its matching antigen is unknown. Sequencing was performed with immunoSEQ multiplex PCR; in TCRdb, only in-frame clones are kept and a portion is missing. The sample consists of some 20,000 clones, approximately 81% of them appearing once. Time point here: week 47, end of study. Vaccination used 300 ug of mutant IDH1 20-mer peptide per dose, with topical imiquimod. The data belong to a study of a mutant IDH1 vaccine in newly diagnosed glioma. Study information: Treatment recipients were approximately 62% male and about 40% female, and their mean age was approximately 42 years. Pretreatment consisted of radiotherapy, temozolomide, or both, with most receiving both.

Regarding the study as a whole: Researchers report vaccine-induced immune responses in about 93% of patients.

The TCR comes from a man in his forties with glioma. Source: PBMCs, taken from a glioma patient whose treatment included an IDH1 peptide vaccine.

The CDR3 here is CASREVSDLRGNEQFF. The CDR3 nucleotides are TGTGCCAGCAGGGAGGTATCGGACCTCAGGGGGAATGAGCAGTTCTTC. The chain combines TRBV2 with TRBJ2-1; 7 bases match TRBD1. The trim removed 6 bases at V and 7 bases at J, leaving 15 bases unmatched. The germline V gene encodes CDR1 SNHLY and CDR2 FYNNEI. The CDR3 runs 16 residues.